One sample yielded the 27 T cell receptor beta chains listed below, sequenced in a study of blood T cell repertoires in COVID-19. Using immunoSEQ multiplex PCR, the repertoire was profiled, and TCRdb retains in-frame clones only, with some absent. The sample shows around 330,000 clones, under 90% of them seen only once. The specimen was PBMCs or T cells enriched from blood (not recorded which). Receptors originate from a man aged 55-75 years who had recovered from COVID-19.

The rearrangement joins TRBV6-5 to TRBJ2-7; 13 nucleotides agree with TRBD2. CDR3 length: 15 amino acids. The V and J ends lost 6 bases and 3 bases, in that order; junction bases with no gene match: 5. Germline V gives CDR1 MNHEY, CDR2 SVGAGI. CDR3 in amino acids: CASRRTSGSLYEQYF. CDR3 DNA: TGTGCCAGCAGAAGGACTAGCGGGAGTCTCTACGAGCAGTACTTC.

This chain joins TRBV6-2 or TRBV6-3 and TRBJ2-7, with 11 bases aligning to TRBD1. Germline V gives CDR1 MNHEY, CDR2 SVGEGT. V was clipped by 5 bases and J by 1 base; unmatched bases: 7. The CDR3 sequence is 16 residues long. The CDR3 protein is CASSPGQGVSSYEQYF. The CDR3 coding sequence is TGTGCCAGCAGTCCGGGACAGGGGGTTTCTTCCTACGAGCAGTACTTC.

The chain couples TRBV4-2 to TRBJ2-3; maybe TRBD2 (5 bases). From germline, CDR1 is LGHNA and CDR2 YNFKEQ. This CDR3 has 16 amino acids. V was trimmed by 1 base and J by 0 bases, leaving 11 bases between them. CDR3: CASSQGGLPSTDTQYF. The CDR3, as DNA: TGTGCCAGCAGCCAAGGAGGGCTTCCGAGCACAGATACGCAGTATTTT.

The chain employs TRBV7-2 and TRBJ2-7; 9 nucleotides align to TRBD1. Germline V CDR1 and CDR2: SGHTA, FQGNSA. J was trimmed by 5 bases and V by 6 bases; bases with no gene match: 8. CDR3 length: 14 residues. CDR3 nucleotides: TGTGCCAGCAGTTCGACAGGGGGGATGAACGAGCAGTACTTC. Translation: CASSSTGGMNEQYF.

The CDR3 spells CASSYKTGARETQYF. The CDR3 DNA reads as TGTGCCAGCAGCTACAAGACAGGGGCGAGGGAGACCCAGTACTTC. The rearrangement joins TRBV6-5 to TRBJ2-5; 8 nucleotides match TRBD1. The V gene's germline CDR1 is MNHEY and CDR2 SVGAGI. CDR3 size: 15 residues. The V gene end was trimmed by 6 bases and the J gene end by 5 bases; junction bases not matched to a gene: 11.

This chain connects TRBV12-5 to TRBJ2-2; TRBD1 might be the D (6 bases). V was cut by 1 base and J by 4 bases, with 7 bases left in between. The CDR3 runs 14 residues. The germline V gene has CDR1 LGHNT and CDR2 FRNRAP. For the CDR3, the DNA is TGTGCTAGTGGTTTGGAGACAGGCACCGGGGAGCTGTTTTTT. Its translation is CASGLETGTGELFF.

In its sample, this clone was seen many times. The V gene is TRBV15, the J gene TRBJ1-6; D unclear. V was shortened by 0 bases and J by 14 bases, with 14 bases between the two germline ends. This CDR3 has 14 residues. Germline values: CDR1 LNHNV, CDR2 YYDKDF (reference sequence). The CDR3 region is CATSRDVTADTLHF. For the CDR3, the DNA is TGTGCCACCAGCAGAGATGTAACGGCCGACACCCTCCACTTT.

V gene TRBV7-9 combines with J gene TRBJ2-3; D is possibly TRBD1 (6 bases). The CDR3 runs 15 residues. The germline gives CDR1 SEHNR, CDR2 FQNEAQ (reference sequence). V lost 2 bases and J 4 bases, leaving 13 bases between the germline ends. This CDR3 reads CASSLIQPGADTQYF. The CDR3 DNA reads as TGTGCCAGCAGCTTAATTCAGCCAGGGGCAGATACGCAGTATTTT.

This chain joins TRBV7-3 and TRBJ2-3, with D possibly matching TRBD2 (5 bases). Germline CDR1 reads SGHTA; CDR2 reads FQGTGA. V dropped 5 bases and J dropped 6 bases, with 12 bases sitting between them. The CDR3 extends over 13 amino acids. Here the CDR3 DNA reads TGTGCCAGCAGCCCCCAGGAGGCGGATACGCAGTATTTT. Amino acids: CASSPQEADTQYF.

The chain couples TRBV6-5 to TRBJ2-4; TRBD1 might be the D (6 bases). CDR3 length: 14 residues. Deletions cut 6 bases from V and 2 bases from J, with 11 bases between. Germline V CDR1 and CDR2: MNHEY, SVGAGI. Written as DNA, the CDR3 is TGTGCCAGCAGCGACAGGTTAACCAAAAACATTCAGTACTTC. Amino acids: CASSDRLTKNIQYF.

V is TRBV28 and J is TRBJ1-2; D gene uncertain. The CDR3 is 14 residues long. Germline assignment: CDR1 MDHEN and CDR2 SYDVKM. V lost 2 bases and J 1 base, leaving 8 bases between the germline ends. This CDR3 reads CASSLLEINYGYTF. CDR3 coding DNA: TGTGCCAGCAGTTTACTAGAGATTAACTATGGCTACACCTTC.

This chain connects TRBV7-9 to TRBJ1-4, with TRBD1 matching 7 bases. The CDR3 is made up of 14 amino acids. V lost 3 bases and J lost 4; bases outside the gene matches: 2. CDR1 is SEHNR and CDR2 is FQNEAQ in the germline V gene (reference sequence). CDR3 in DNA: TGTGCCAGCAGCTTGGGGACAGTTAATGAAAAACTGTTTTTT. The encoded protein is CASSLGTVNEKLFF.

V and J are TRBV9 and TRBJ2-3; the match to TRBD2 covers 13 bases. The trim removed 0 bases at V and 4 bases at J, leaving 2 bases unmatched. The CDR3 is 16 residues long. The germline CDR1 and CDR2 sequences are SGDLS and YYNGEE. CDR3 residues: CASSVDTSGRADTQYF. The CDR3 DNA is TGTGCCAGCAGCGTAGATACTAGCGGGAGGGCAGATACGCAGTATTTT.

The gene calls are TRBV7-2 and TRBJ2-1; TRBD2 might be the D (5 bases). CDR1 is SGHTA, CDR2 FQGNSA, per germline. The V end was cut by 7 bases, the J end by 1 base, with 17 bases between. This CDR3 has 16 amino acids. The CDR3 DNA is TGTGCCAGCACCCAAGAATCGGGAACGTCCTACAATGAGCAGTTCTTC. Translated: CASTQESGTSYNEQFF.

This rearrangement joins TRBV27 to TRBJ2-1, with a tentative D call TRBD2 (5 bases). CDR1 and CDR2 from the germline V gene are MNHEY and SMNVEV (reference sequence). The V and J ends lost 2 bases and 2 bases respectively, with 10 bases between them. This CDR3 contains 15 residues. The DNA of the CDR3 is TGTGCCAGCAGTTTAACGAGCGGAACCTACAATGAGCAGTTCTTC. This gives the protein CASSLTSGTYNEQFF.

This clone was counted only a few times. V usage is TRBV27 and J usage is TRBJ2-2, with D perhaps matching TRBD2 (6 bases). V was cut by 2 bases and J by 1 base, with 8 bases left in between. This CDR3 region has 15 residues. CDR1 MNHEY and CDR2 SMNVEV come from the germline V gene (reference sequence). The CDR3 here is CASSLMRENTGELFF. CDR3 nucleotide sequence: TGTGCCAGCAGTTTAATGCGGGAGAACACCGGGGAGCTGTTTTTT.

The genes are TRBV7-3 and TRBJ2-7; the D gene is possibly TRBD1 (5 bases). CDR1 SGHTA and CDR2 FQGTGA come from the germline V gene. The CDR3 contains 15 residues. The V gene lost 5 bases and the J gene lost 1 base, with 15 bases spanning the gap. The CDR3: CASSPNLGVSYEQYF. Here the CDR3 DNA reads TGTGCCAGCAGCCCCAACCTAGGGGTTTCCTACGAGCAGTACTTC.

The CDR3 coding sequence is TGTGCCAGCAGCTTGCGCCCTAGCGGGGCGAGACACAATGAGCAGTTCTTC. Encoded protein: CASSLRPSGARHNEQFF. This chain links TRBV13 with TRBJ2-1; 9 nucleotides line up with TRBD2. Germline trimming cut 3 bases from V and 5 bases from J; bases unmatched to any gene: 11. The CDR3 runs to 17 residues. The germline gives CDR1 PRHDT, CDR2 FYEKMQ (reference sequence).

This sequence joins TRBV4-3 and TRBJ1-6; perhaps TRBD1 as D (6 bases). CDR3 length: 15 amino acids. In germline, CDR1 is LGHNA, CDR2 YSLEER. Between the trimmed V and J ends, which lost 0 bases and 6 bases, there was a span of 9 bases. In DNA form, the CDR3 reads TGCGCCAGCAGCCAAGATTACAGGGTTAATTCACCCCTCCACTTT. Its translation: CASSQDYRVNSPLHF.

This chain links TRBV5-1 with TRBJ1-1; no clear D. V was clipped by 4 bases and J by 1 base, with 11 bases between them. This CDR3 has 14 amino acids. Germline assignment: CDR1 SGHRS and CDR2 YFSETQ. The CDR3, as DNA: TGCGCCAGCAGCAATATCGGAGGGAACACTGAAGCTTTCTTT. Amino acid sequence: CASSNIGGNTEAFF.

The rearrangement uses TRBV19 and TRBJ1-4; possibly TRBD1 for D (5 bases). CDR1 and CDR2 (germline): LNHDA, SQIVND (reference sequence). This CDR3 comprises 15 residues. V lost 10 bases, J lost 8 bases, and 23 bases lay in between. The CDR3 DNA reads as TGTGCCACTTCAACCTCGGGGACTACGAAGGAAAAACTGTTTTTT. Translating gives CATSTSGTTKEKLFF. Variable domain in full (rest from reference TRBV19 and TRBJ1-4): DGGITQSPKYLFRKEGQNVTLSCEQNLNHDAMYWYRQDPGQGLRLIYYSQIVNDFQKGDIAEGYSVSREKKESFPLTVTSAQKNPTAFYLCATSTSGTTKEKLFFGSGTQLSVL.

This chain connects TRBV18 to TRBJ2-7; 9 positions agree with TRBD2. From germline, CDR1 is KGHSH and CDR2 LQKENI. V was clipped by 2 bases and J by 3 bases; unmatched bases: 5. This CDR3 comprises 15 residues. CDR3 protein: CASSPSSGSDYEQYF. The CDR3, as DNA: TGTGCCAGCTCACCAAGTAGCGGGAGCGACTACGAGCAGTACTTC.

Turning to this clone: This sample also contains other DNA sequences that code for the same CDR3. The genes are TRBV7-6 and TRBJ2-2, with 9 bases lining up with TRBD2. The J segment lost 2 bases and the V segment lost 1 base, leaving 2 bases of the junction unmatched. Germline loops: CDR1 SGHVS, CDR2 FNYEAQ. CDR3 length: 16 amino acids. The CDR3 DNA follows: TGTGCCAGCAGCTTAGGACTAGCGGCTAACACCGGGGAGCTGTTTTTT. It yields the protein CASSLGLAANTGELFF.

This chain connects TRBV5-1 to TRBJ1-5; tentatively, D is TRBD1 (5 bases). The CDR3 runs to 13 residues. Trimming took off 0 bases at V and 4 bases at J, with 5 bases between the two ends. CDR1 and CDR2 from the germline V gene are SGHRS and YFSETQ. The CDR3 sequence: CASSLAGNQPQHF. The CDR3 region has the DNA TGCGCCAGCAGCTTGGCAGGGAATCAGCCCCAGCATTTT.

In the case of this clone: Distinct nucleotide sequences in the sample also encode this CDR3. DNA for the CDR3: TGCGCCAGCAGCTTGGCGTCAGATACGCAGTATTTT. This translates into CASSLASDTQYF. The rearrangement links TRBV5-1 to TRBJ2-3; D is unresolved. Trimming pared 0 bases from V and 4 bases from J, leaving 3 bases between. Germline-derived CDR1 and CDR2 are SGHRS and YFSETQ. The length of the CDR3 is 12 residues.

CDR3 sequence: CASSLGYQGATYEQYF. The CDR3 coding sequence is TGTGCCAGCAGCTTAGGATATCAGGGGGCGACCTACGAGCAGTACTTC. The chain uses TRBV7-9 and TRBJ2-7; 8 positions agree with TRBD1. After removal of 1 base from V and 2 bases from J, the junction contained 7 bases not matched to a gene. The germline CDR1 and CDR2 sequences are SEHNR and FQNEAQ (reference sequence). This CDR3 spans 16 amino acids. The full variable domain, its missing parts supplied by reference TRBV7-9 and TRBJ2-7, is DTGVSQNPRHKITKRGQNVTFRCDPISEHNRLYWYRQTLGQGPEFLTYFQNEAQLEKSRLLSDRFSAERPKGSFSTLEIQRTEQGDSAMYLCASSLGYQGATYEQYFGPGTRLTVT.

The chain employs TRBV19 and TRBJ2-7; D call uncertain. Trimming stripped 6 bases from V and 2 bases from J, with 14 bases between. CDR1 and CDR2 from the germline V gene are LNHDA and SQIVND (reference sequence). The CDR3 length is 14 residues. CDR3 coding DNA: TGTGCCAGTAGCCAGACATGGCTTCCCTACGAGCAGTACTTC. It specifies CASSQTWLPYEQYF.